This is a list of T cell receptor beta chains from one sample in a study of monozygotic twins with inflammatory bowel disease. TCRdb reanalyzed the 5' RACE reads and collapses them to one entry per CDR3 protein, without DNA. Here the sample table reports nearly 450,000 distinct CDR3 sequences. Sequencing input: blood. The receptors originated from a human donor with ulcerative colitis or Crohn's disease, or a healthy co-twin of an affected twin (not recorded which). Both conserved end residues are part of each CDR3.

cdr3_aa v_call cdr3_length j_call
CASSPDRVNHEQYF TRBV7-6 14 TRBJ2-7
CASSLNGGMTLEAFF TRBV5-6 15 TRBJ1-1
CASNVLGDEQFF TRBV12-3/TRBV12-4 12 TRBJ2-1
CASSLMSGTGGYEQYF TRBV27 16 TRBJ2-7
CASSLGPLAGGTDTQYF TRBV5-1 17 TRBJ2-3
CASSFGVQGDTQYF TRBV27 14 TRBJ2-3
CASSWGQGVFYEQYF TRBV6-5 15 TRBJ2-7
CASSLGLANVVDEQFF TRBV5-1 16 TRBJ2-1
CATTQGKGLSGNTIYF TRBV5-6 16 TRBJ1-3
CASSLEGKKGAFF TRBV3-1 13 TRBJ1-1
CASSRDRGIDEQYF TRBV7-9 14 TRBJ2-7
CASSQTSGYEQYF TRBV28 13 TRBJ2-7
CASSLWTSGRDEQYF TRBV28 15 TRBJ2-7
CSAGLAGASFTDTQYF TRBV29-1 16 TRBJ2-3
CASSLGSGRGDIQYF TRBV5-1 15 TRBJ2-4
CSAKRGNTGELFF TRBV20-1 13 TRBJ2-2
CASIKYGGYGYTF TRBV12-3/TRBV12-4 13 TRBJ1-2
CASSQVTSNQPQHF TRBV4-1 14 TRBJ1-5
CASSLAGLLYNEQFF TRBV5-6 15 TRBJ2-1
CASSRDMAGELFF TRBV6-5 13 TRBJ2-2
CASSSLAGGLDTQYF TRBV27 15 TRBJ2-3
CSAPRGAGYTEAFF TRBV20-1 14 TRBJ1-1
CASSLRVGGNTIYF TRBV12-3/TRBV12-4 14 TRBJ1-3
CASSQTPPLAGGPDRTDTQYF TRBV4-1 21 TRBJ2-3
CASGRGDQETQYF TRBV12-5 13 TRBJ2-5
CAVAGGETGELFF TRBV30 13 TRBJ2-2
CASSSGWGSQQETQYF TRBV7-2 16 TRBJ2-5
CASSLAGTGDYEQYF TRBV11-1 15 TRBJ2-7
CASSKSGTANTEAFF TRBV7-2 15 TRBJ1-1
CASSSGQGDGNIQYF TRBV7-9 15 TRBJ2-4
CASSSLEANQPQHF TRBV11-2 14 TRBJ1-5
CASSPTGTGATQPQHF TRBV18 16 TRBJ1-5
CASSPAVNNIQYF TRBV19 13 TRBJ2-4
CASSPVWARNTEAFF TRBV3-1 15 TRBJ1-1
CASSQTRGSNQPQHF TRBV4-2 15 TRBJ1-5
CASSSNRTSGTYGDTQYF TRBV7-6 18 TRBJ2-3
CASSLKWGKVGNEQFF TRBV4-1 16 TRBJ2-1
CASESGRWNEQFF TRBV19 13 TRBJ2-1
CASSQDTGNTEAFF TRBV4-3 14 TRBJ1-1
CASSLGMAGRGFEDEQFF TRBV12-3/TRBV12-4 18 TRBJ2-1
CASSLVVEGGQPQHF TRBV7-2 15 TRBJ1-5
CATSRDRSGTRREQFF TRBV15 16 TRBJ2-1
CASSLSQGIFDTEAFF TRBV5-1 16 TRBJ1-1
CDSSDPRDMDTQYF TRBV6-4 14 TRBJ2-3
CASRTGTLNSPLHF TRBV5-5 14 TRBJ1-6
CATSDQDLEGRDTQYF TRBV24-1 16 TRBJ2-3
CASSLDSPPDTQYF TRBV5-1 14 TRBJ2-3
CATRKAGSTDTQYF TRBV15 14 TRBJ2-3
CASSKPTGGNQPQHF TRBV6-1 15 TRBJ1-5
CASSSRDRRPSTDTQYF TRBV7-2 17 TRBJ2-3